These T cell receptor beta chains were read from a single sample in a study of OX40 agonist ivuxolimab in advanced cancers. Generated by immunoSEQ multiplex PCR, the TCRdb table keeps only in-frame clones and is missing some. The table shows tens of thousands of clones, with roughly 89% occurring only once. Sequencing was performed on CD4+ or CD8+ T cells sorted from blood, taken in a trial of the OX40 agonist ivuxolimab. These receptors came from an adult with an advanced solid tumor such as melanoma, head and neck, liver or kidney cancer. The conserved cysteine and the conserved F or W are not part of the CDR3 here. Each record gives: V gene, clone size, CDR3 protein. Size values are once, few and many counts, or a class for expanded clones, and some rows have none.

V gene: TRBV5-6; clone size: once; CDR3 protein: ASSSAGLAGATGEQY
V gene: TRBV4-2; clone size: once; CDR3 protein: ASSPTTGGRNTEAF
V gene: TRBV2; clone size: .; CDR3 protein: ASSEVGREQETQY
V gene: TRBV5-1; clone size: .; CDR3 protein: ASSSYGLGGTGELF
V gene: TRBV10-3; clone size: .; CDR3 protein: AISESVEFAYEQY
V gene: TRBV6-1; clone size: .; CDR3 protein: ASNQGGNYGYT
V gene: TRBV7-3; clone size: .; CDR3 protein: ASSKTSLGDTQY
V gene: TRBV28; clone size: .; CDR3 protein: ASSQSGGQETQY
V gene: TRBV7-9; clone size: .; CDR3 protein: ASSAYVVGTEAF
V gene: TRBV5-1; clone size: few; CDR3 protein: ASRVTAGNSPLH
V gene: TRBV6-1; clone size: .; CDR3 protein: ASRWWGDEQF